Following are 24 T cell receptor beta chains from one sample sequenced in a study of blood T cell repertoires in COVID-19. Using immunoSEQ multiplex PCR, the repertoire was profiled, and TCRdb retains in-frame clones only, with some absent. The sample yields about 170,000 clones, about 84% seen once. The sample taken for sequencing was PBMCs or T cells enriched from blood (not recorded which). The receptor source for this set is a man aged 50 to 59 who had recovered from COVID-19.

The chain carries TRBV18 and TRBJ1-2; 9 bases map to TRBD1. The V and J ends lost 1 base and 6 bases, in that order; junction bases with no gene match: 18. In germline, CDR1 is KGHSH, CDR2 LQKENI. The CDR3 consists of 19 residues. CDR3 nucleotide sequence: TGTGCCAGCTCACCACTGGGATCCTTAACCGGGACAGGGAGGAATGGCTACACCTTC. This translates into CASSPLGSLTGTGRNGYTF. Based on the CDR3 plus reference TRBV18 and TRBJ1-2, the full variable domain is NAGVMQNPRHLVRRRGQEARLRCSPMKGHSHVYWYRQLPEEGLKFMVYLQKENIIDESGMPKERFSAEFPKEGPSILRIQQVVRGDSAAYFCASSPLGSLTGTGRNGYTFGSGTRLTVV.

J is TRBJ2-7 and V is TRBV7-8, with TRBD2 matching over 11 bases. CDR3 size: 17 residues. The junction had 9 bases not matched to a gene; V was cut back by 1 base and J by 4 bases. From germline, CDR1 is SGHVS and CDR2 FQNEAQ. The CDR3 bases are TGTGCCAGCAGCTTAGGACCGGCTAGCGGGGGGAGTTACGAGCAGTACTTC. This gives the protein CASSLGPASGGSYEQYF.

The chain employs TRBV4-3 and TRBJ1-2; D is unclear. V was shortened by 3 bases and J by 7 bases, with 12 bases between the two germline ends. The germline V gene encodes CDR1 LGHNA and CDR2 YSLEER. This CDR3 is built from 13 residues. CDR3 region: CASSQGPHLGYTF. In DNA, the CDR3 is TGCGCCAGCAGCCAGGGCCCGCATCTTGGCTACACCTTC.

The CDR3 bases are TGCGCCAGCAGCCTCCAGTGGTATAGCAATCAGCCCCAGCATTTT. Translated, it gives CASSLQWYSNQPQHF. The chain has TRBV4-1 and TRBJ1-5; D call uncertain. The V end was cut by 4 bases, the J end by 0 bases, with 10 bases between. Per the germline V gene, CDR1 is MGHRA and CDR2 is YSYEKL. This CDR3 is 15 amino acids long.

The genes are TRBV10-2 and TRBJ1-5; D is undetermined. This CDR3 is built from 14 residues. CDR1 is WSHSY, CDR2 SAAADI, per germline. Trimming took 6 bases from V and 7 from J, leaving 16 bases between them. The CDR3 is CASSTGSFGQPQHF. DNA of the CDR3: TGCGCCAGCAGCACCGGGAGTTTTGGGCAGCCCCAGCATTTT.

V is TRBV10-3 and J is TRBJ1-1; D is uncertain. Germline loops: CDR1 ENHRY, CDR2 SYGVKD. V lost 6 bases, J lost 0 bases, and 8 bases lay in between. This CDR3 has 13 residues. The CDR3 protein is CAIRRDLNTEAFF. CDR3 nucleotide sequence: TGTGCCATCAGAAGAGATTTGAACACTGAAGCTTTCTTT.

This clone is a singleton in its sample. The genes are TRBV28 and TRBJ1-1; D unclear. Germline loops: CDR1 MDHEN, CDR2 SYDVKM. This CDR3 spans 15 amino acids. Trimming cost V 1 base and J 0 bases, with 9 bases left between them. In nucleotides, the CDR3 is TGTGCCAGCAGTTTATTTGGCCAGATGAACACTGAAGCTTTCTTT. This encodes CASSLFGQMNTEAFF. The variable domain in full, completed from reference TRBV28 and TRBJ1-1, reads DVKVTQSSRYLVKRTGEKVFLECVQDMDHENMFWYRQDPGLGLRLIYFSYDVKMKEKGDIPEGYSVSREKKERFSLILESASTNQTSMYLCASSLFGQMNTEAFFGQGTRLTVV.

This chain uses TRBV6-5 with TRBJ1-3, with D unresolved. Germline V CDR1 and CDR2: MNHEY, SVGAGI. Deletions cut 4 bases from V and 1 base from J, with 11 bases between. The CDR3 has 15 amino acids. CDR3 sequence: CASSSTAVSGNTIYF. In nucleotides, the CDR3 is TGTGCCAGCAGTTCCACCGCAGTATCTGGAAACACCATATATTTT.

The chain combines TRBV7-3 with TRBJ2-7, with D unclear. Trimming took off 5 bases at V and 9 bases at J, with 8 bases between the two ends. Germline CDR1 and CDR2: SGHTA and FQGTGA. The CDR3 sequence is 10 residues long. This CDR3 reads CASSGPWQYF. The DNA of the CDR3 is TGTGCCAGCAGCGGGCCTTGGCAGTACTTC.

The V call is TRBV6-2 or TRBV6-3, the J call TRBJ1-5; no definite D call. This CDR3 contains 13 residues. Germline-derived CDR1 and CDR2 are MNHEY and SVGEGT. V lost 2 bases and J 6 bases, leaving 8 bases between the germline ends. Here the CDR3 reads CASSYVMSQPQHF. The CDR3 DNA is TGTGCCAGCAGTTACGTTATGAGTCAGCCCCAGCATTTT.

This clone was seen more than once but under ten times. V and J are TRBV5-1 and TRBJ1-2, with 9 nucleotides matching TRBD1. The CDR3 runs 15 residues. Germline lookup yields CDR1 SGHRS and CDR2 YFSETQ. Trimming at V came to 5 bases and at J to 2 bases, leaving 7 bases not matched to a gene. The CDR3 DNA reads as TGCGCCAGCAGGAGCCCCGGGACAGGGAACTATGGCTACACCTTC. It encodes CASRSPGTGNYGYTF.

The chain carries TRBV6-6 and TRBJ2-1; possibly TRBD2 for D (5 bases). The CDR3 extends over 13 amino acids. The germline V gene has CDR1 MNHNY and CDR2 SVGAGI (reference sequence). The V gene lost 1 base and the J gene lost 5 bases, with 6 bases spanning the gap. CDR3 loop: CASSYWENNEQFF. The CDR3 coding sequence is TGTGCCAGCAGTTACTGGGAGAACAATGAGCAGTTCTTC.

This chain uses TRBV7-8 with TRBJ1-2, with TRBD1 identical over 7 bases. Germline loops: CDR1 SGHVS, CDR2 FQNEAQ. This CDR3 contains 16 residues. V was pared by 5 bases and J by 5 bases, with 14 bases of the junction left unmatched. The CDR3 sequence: CASSIGTATPPYGYTF. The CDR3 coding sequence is TGTGCCAGCAGCATCGGGACAGCCACTCCGCCTTATGGCTACACCTTC.

CDR3 sequence reads: CASSQVWDPGQGNANEKLFF. CDR3 coding DNA: TGTGCCAGCAGCCAAGTTTGGGATCCGGGACAGGGGAACGCTAATGAAAAACTGTTTTTT. The chain employs TRBV4-2 and TRBJ1-4; 10 nucleotides align to TRBD1. J was trimmed by 3 bases and V by 1 base; bases with no gene match: 14. Per germline, CDR1 LGHNA and CDR2 YNFKEQ. This CDR3 is built from 20 residues.

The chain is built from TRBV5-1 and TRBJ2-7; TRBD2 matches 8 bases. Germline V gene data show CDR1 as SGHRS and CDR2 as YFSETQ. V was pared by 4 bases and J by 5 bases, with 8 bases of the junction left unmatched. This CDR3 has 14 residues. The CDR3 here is CASSNREGGNEQYF. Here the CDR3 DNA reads TGCGCCAGCAGCAACCGGGAGGGTGGCAACGAGCAGTACTTC.

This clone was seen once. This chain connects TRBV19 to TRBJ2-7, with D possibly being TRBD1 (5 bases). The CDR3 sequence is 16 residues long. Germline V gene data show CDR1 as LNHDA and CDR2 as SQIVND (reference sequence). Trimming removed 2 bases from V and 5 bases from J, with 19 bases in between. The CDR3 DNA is TGTGCCAGTAGTATACTCGCGGCAGGGATAGAGAACGAGCAGTACTTC. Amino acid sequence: CASSILAAGIENEQYF.

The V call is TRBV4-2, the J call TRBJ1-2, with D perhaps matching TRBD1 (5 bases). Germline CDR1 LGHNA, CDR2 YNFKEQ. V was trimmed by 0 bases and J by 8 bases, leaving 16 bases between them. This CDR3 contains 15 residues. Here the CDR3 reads CASSQEEGRVGGYTF. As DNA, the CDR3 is TGTGCCAGCAGCCAAGAGGAGGGCAGGGTCGGGGGCTACACCTTC.

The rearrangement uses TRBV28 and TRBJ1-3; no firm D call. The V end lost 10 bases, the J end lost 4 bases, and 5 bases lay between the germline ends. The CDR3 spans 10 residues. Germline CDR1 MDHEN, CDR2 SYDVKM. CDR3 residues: CATVGNTIYF. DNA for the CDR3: TGTGCCACAGTCGGAAACACCATATATTTT.

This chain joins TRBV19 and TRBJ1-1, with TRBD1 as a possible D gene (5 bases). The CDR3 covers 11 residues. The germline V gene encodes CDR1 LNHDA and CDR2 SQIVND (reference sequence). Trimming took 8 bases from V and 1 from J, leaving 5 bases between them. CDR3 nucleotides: TGTGCCAGTGGACAGAACACTGAAGCTTTCTTT. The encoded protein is CASGQNTEAFF.

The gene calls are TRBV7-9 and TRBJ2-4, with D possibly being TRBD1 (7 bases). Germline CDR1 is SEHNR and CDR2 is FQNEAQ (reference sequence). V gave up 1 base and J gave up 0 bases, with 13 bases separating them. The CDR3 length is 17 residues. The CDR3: CASSLVQGGVAKNIQYF. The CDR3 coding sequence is TGTGCCAGCAGCTTAGTTCAGGGGGGTGTAGCCAAAAACATTCAGTACTTC.

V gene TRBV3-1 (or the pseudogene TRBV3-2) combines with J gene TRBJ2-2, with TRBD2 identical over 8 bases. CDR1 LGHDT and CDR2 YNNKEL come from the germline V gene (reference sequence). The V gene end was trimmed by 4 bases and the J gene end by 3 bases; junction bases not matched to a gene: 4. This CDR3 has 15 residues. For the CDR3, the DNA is TGTGCCAGCAGCCCACTCGGGGGGGACACCGGGGAGCTGTTTTTT. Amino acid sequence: CASSPLGGDTGELFF.

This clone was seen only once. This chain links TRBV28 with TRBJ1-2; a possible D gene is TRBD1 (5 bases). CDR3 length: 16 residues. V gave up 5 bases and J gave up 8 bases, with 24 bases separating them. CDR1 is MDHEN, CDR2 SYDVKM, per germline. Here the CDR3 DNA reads TGTGCCAGCAGTCCCCCGACAGTGGGGTGGGTAAGCGGCTACACCTTC. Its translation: CASSPPTVGWVSGYTF.

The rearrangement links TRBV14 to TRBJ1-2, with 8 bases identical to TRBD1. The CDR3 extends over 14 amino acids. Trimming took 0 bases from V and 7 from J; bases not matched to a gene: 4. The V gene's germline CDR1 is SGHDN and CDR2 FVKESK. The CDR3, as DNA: TGTGCCAGCAGCCAAGACGGCAGGGGGCCTGGCTACACCTTC. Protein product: CASSQDGRGPGYTF.

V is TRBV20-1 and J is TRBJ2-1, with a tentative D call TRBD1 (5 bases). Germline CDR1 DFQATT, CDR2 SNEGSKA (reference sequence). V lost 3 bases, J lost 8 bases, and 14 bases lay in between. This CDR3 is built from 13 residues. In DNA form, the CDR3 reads TGCAGTGCTAGTTTTCCAGGGAAGGATGAGCAGTTCTTC. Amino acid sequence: CSASFPGKDEQFF.